This T cell receptor (beta chain) was identified in a study of T-cell reconstitution after alpha-beta-depleted transplantation in children. With respect to this clonotype: No antigen is known for it.

V lost 0 bases and J 4 bases, leaving 12 bases between the germline ends. The CDR3 has 15 residues. As it was prepared, the TCRbeta library received unique molecular identifiers. TCRdb re-called the PCR reads through MiXCR, storing one row per CDR3 protein. The sample lists around 250,000 distinct CDR3 sequences, under 9.5% occurring once. Whole-study findings and limits: Diversity of TCRbeta at day 60 was high in some patients, arising from surviving recipient T cells and thymic progenitors. T-cell counts and diversity at one year following transplant were attributed mainly to newly produced T cells. Expanded graft clones numbering several hundred reportedly gave rise to alpha-beta T cells about two months after transplant.

Source: PBMCs, mostly from graft donor cells, taken 180 days after TCRalphabeta/CD19-depleted stem cell transplant. The rearrangement uses TRBV12-3 or TRBV12-4 and TRBJ1-1; D is uncertain. This receptor was identified in a male patient between 5 and 17 years old who had a stem cell transplant for acute lymphoblastic leukemia, so the T cells may come from the graft donor. CDR3 in amino acids: CASSLAAVLGTEAFF. The CDR3 coding sequence is TGTGCCAGCAGTTTAGCCGCGGTGTTAGGCACTGAAGCTTTCTTT.